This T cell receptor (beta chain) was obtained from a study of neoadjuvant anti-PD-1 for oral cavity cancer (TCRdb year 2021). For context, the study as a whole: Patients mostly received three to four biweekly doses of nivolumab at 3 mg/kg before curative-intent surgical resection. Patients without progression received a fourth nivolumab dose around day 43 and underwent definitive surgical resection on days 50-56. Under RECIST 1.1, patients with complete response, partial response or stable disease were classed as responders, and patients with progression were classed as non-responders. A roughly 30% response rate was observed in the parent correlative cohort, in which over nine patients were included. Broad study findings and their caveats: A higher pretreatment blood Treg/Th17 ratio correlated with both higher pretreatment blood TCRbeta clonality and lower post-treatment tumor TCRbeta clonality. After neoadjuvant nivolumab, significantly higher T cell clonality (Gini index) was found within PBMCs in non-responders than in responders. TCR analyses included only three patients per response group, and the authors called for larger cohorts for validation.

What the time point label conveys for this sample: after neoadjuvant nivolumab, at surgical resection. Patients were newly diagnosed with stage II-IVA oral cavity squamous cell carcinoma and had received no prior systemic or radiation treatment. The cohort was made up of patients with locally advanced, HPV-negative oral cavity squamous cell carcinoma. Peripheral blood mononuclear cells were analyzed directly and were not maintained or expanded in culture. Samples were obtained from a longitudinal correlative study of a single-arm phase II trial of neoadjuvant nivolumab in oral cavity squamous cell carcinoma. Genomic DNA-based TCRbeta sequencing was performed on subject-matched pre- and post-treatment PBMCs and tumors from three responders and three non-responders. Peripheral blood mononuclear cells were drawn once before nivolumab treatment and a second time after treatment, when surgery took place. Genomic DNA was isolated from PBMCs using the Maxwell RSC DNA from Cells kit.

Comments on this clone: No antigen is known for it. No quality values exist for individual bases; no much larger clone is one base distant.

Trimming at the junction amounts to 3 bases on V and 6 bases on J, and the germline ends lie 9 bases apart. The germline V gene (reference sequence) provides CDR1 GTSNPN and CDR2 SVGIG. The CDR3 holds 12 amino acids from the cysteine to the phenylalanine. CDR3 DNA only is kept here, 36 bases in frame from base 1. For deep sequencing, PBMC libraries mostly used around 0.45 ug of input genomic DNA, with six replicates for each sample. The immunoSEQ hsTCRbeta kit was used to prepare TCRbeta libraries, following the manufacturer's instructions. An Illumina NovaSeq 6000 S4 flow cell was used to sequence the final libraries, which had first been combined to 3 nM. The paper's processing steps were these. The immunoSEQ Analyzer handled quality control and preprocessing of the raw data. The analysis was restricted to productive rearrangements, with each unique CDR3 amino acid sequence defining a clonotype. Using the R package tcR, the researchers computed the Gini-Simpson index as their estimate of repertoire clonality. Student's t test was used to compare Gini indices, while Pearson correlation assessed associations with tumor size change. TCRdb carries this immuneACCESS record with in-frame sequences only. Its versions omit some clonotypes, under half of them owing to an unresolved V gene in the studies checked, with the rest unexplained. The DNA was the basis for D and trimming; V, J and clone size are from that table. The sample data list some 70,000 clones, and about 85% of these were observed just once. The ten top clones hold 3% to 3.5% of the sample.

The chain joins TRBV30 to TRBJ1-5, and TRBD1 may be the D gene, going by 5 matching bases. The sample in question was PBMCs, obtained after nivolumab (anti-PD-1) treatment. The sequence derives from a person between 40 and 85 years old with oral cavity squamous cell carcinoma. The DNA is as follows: TGTGCCTGGAGCCTGGGGGGTCAGCCCCAGCATTTT. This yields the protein CAWSLGGQPQHF.